The T cell receptor beta chain described here comes from a study of tumor-infiltrating lymphocytes in primary liver carcinoma. Study-wide background: Patients included men and women of 30 to 69 years. There were tumors of stage T1-T3 N0M0, each 4.2 to 10 cm across. Samples returned roughly 3.5 to 7.5 million productive TCRbeta reads each. Read depth did not differ significantly between tissue types. Study conclusions and caveats: Compared with blood, tumor repertoires held significantly more in their top 250 clones.

A remark on this clonotype: The antigen remains unidentified. An end of the junction does not agree with germline; a read error may underlie this.

The approximately 20-31 mg bulk tissue piece was not sorted before simultaneous RNA and DNA extraction. Synthesis of TCR beta cDNA was carried out from 500 ng total RNA with a constant-region primer. Slightly modified ARM-PCR, run as three nested multiplex PCR rounds, produced the TCR beta libraries. Researchers ran the first two PCR rounds for roughly 11 cycles each with TRBV1-TRBV30 forward primers and a C-beta reverse primer. TCRdb fed the multiplex PCR reads into MiXCR, producing one record per CDR3 protein. The sample yields more than 55,000 distinct CDR3 sequences, about three quarters seen once. Per germline, CDR1 MGHRA and CDR2 YSYEKL. The CDR3 consists of 14 residues.

The receptor's source is a man aged 40-55 years with primary liver carcinoma and hepatitis B virus infection. The chain carries TRBV4-1 and TRBJ1-2; D call uncertain. The sequenced material came from liver tumor tissue from sampling region 2. The subset was: tumor region T2, inferior pole. Here the CDR3 DNA reads TGCGCCAGCAGCCAAGAAGAGCGTGATTATGGCAACACCTTC. The encoded protein is CASSQEERDYGNTF.